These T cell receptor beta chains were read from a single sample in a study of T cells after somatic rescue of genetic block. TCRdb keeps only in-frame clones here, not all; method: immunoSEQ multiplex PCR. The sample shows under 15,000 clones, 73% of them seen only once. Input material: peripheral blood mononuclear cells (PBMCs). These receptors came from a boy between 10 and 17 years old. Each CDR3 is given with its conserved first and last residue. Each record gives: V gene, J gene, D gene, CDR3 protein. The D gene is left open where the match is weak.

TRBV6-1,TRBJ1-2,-,CASSVTRRAYGYTF
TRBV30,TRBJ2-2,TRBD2,CAWFLAGANTGELFF
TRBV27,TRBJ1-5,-,CASSFSFTPPNQPQHF
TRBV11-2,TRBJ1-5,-,CASSLGKGYSNQPQHF
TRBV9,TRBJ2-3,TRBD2,CASSLTSGRALSTDTQYF
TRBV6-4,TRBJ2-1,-,CASSEVSNRASYNEQFF
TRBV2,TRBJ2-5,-,CASSGLAVQETQYF
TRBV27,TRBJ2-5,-,CASSLDPVRGQETQYF
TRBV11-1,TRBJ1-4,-,CASSLNGAYEKLFF
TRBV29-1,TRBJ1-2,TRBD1,CSVTDRGLFEVF
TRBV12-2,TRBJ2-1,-,CASRSPSGYSVTRSSYNEQFF
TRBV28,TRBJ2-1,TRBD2,CASSLPSGVSYNEQFF
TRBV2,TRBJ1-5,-,CASSEAEDQPQHF
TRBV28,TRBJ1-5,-,CASSKGWGYSNQPQHF
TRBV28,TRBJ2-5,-,CASRRDTEETQYF
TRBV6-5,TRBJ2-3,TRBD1,CASSYGWTGGKYF
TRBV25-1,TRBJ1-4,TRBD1,CASRRQGANEKLFF
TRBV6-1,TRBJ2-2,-,CASSTRVTGELFF
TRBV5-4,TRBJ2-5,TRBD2,CASRPGLAGFQETQYF
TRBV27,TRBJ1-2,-,CASSYAGNYGYTF
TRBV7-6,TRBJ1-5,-,CASSLKQGGSQHF
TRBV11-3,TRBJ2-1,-,CASSLERGVNEQFF
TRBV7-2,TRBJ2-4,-,CASSLAAPTGIQYF
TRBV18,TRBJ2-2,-,CASSPVDGGELFF
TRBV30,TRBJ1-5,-,CAWSPTGSGHQPQHF
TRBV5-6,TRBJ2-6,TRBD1,CASSSRDSLISGANVLTF
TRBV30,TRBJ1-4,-,CAWSVVVATNEKLFF
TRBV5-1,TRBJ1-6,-,CASSSYDEGYNSPLHF
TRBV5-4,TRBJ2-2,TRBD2,CASSPDGGTANTGELFF
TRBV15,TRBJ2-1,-,CATTSRGGNEQFF
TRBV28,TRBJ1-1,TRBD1,CASSPGQGNTEVFF
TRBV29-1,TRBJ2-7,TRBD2,CSALAGTYEQYF
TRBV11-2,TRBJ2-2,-,CASSLHWAGGELFF
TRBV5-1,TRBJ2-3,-,CASSSDGPDTQYF
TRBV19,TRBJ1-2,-,CASSIEGQGRGYTF